Here is one T cell receptor (beta chain) with its context. Assay used: immunoSEQ multiplex PCR; TCRdb lists only in-frame clones, some missing. In the table there are 270,000 or so clones, roughly 86% of which are singletons. The data belong to a study of blood T cell repertoires in COVID-19. Trimming took 3 bases from V and 0 from J, leaving 20 bases between them. The V gene's germline CDR1 is KGHSH and CDR2 LQKENI. CDR3 length: 18 amino acids. The origin of this receptor is a man aged 35-49 years with active or convalescent COVID-19. The V and J genes are TRBV18 and TRBJ1-1; tentative D call: TRBD1 (5 bases). Sequenced input: peripheral blood. The CDR3 here is CASSPLPGAGGVNTEAFF. CDR3 in DNA: TGTGCCAGCTCACCTCTACCTGGCGCCGGGGGAGTGAACACTGAAGCTTTCTTT.